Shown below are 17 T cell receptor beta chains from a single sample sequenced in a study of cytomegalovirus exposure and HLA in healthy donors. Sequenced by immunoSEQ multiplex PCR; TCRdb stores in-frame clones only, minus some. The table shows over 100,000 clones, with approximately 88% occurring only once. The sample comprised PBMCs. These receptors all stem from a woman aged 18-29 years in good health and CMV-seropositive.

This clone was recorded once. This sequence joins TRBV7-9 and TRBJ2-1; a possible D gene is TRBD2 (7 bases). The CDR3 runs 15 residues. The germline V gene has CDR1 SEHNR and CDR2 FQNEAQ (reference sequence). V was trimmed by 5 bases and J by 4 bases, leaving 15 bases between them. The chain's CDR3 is CASSLGRGPYNEQFF. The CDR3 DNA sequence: TGTGCCAGCAGCCTGGGGCGGGGGCCTTACAATGAGCAGTTCTTC.

The CDR3 reads CASSLVSGKNTGELFF. CDR3 coding DNA: TGTGCCAGCAGCTTGGTTAGCGGCAAGAACACCGGGGAGCTGTTTTTT. The chain employs TRBV5-4 and TRBJ2-2; the D gene is possibly TRBD2 (6 bases). CDR3 length: 16 residues. CDR1 SGHNT and CDR2 YYREEE come from the germline V gene (reference sequence). V was trimmed by 0 bases and J by 1 base, leaving 10 bases between them. Full variable domain (outside the CDR3, taken from reference TRBV5-4 and TRBJ2-2): ETGVTQSPTHLIKTRGQQVTLRCSSQSGHNTVSWYQQALGQGPQFIFQYYREEENGRGNFPPRFSGLQFPNYSSELNVNALELDDSALYLCASSLVSGKNTGELFFGEGSRLTVL.

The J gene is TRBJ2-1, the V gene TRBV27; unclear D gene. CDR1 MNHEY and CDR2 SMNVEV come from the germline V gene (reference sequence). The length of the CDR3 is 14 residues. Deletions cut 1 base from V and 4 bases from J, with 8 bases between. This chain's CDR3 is CASSLWAGYNEQFF. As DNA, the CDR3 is TGTGCCAGCAGTTTATGGGCAGGTTACAATGAGCAGTTCTTC.

CDR3 nucleotide sequence: TGTGCCAGCAGTCCACAGGGGGCGCGGGAGCAGTACTTC. It translates to CASSPQGAREQYF. The chain recombines TRBV27 with TRBJ2-7, with 9 bases lining up with TRBD1. Germline V lookup: CDR1 MNHEY, CDR2 SMNVEV (reference sequence). The CDR3 totals 13 residues. With 5 bases clipped from V and 7 bases from J, the junction kept 6 bases outside the gene matches.

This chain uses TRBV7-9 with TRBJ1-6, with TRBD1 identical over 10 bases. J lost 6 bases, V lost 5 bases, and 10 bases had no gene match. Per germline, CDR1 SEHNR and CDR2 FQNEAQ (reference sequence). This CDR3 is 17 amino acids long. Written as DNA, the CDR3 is TGTGCCAGCAGCGCTCGGGACAGGGGAAAGGGTAATTCACCCCTCCACTTT. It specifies CASSARDRGKGNSPLHF.

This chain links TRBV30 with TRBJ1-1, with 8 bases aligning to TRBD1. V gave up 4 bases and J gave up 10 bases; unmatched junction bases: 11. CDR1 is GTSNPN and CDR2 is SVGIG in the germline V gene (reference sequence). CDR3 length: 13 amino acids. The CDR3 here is CAWTLRGRLGAFF. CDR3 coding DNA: TGTGCCTGGACCCTCAGGGGGCGCCTCGGAGCTTTCTTT.

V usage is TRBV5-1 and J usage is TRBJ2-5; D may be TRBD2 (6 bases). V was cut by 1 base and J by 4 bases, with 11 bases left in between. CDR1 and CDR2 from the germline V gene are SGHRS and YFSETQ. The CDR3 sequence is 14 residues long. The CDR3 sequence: CASSLRQGGETQYF. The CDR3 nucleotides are TGCGCCAGCAGCTTGAGGCAGGGAGGAGAGACCCAGTACTTC.

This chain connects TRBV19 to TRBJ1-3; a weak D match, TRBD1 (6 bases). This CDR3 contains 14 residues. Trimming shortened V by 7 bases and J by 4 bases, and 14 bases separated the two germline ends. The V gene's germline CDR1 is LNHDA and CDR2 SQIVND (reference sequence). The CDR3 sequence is CASTQTGLGNTIYF. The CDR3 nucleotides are TGTGCCAGTACTCAAACAGGGCTGGGAAACACCATATATTTT.

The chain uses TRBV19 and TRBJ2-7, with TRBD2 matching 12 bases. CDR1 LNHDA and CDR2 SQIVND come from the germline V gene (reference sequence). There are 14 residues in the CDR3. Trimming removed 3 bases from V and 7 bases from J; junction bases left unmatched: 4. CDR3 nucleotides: TGTGCCAGTAGTATCCTAGCGGGAGGGGGGGAGCAGTACTTC. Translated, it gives CASSILAGGGEQYF.

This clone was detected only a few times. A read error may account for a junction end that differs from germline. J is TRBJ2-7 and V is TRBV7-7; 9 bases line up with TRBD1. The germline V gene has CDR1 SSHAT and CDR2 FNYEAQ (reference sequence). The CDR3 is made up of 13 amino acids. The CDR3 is CASSRDRDHEQYF. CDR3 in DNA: TGTGCTAGCAGCCGGGACAGGGACCACGAGCAGTACTTC.

The CDR3 region is CASSTGTVNTEAFF. The CDR3 nucleotides read TGTGCCAGTAGTACGGGGACAGTGAACACTGAAGCTTTCTTT. The genes are TRBV19 and TRBJ1-1, with TRBD1 matching over 7 bases. CDR1 and CDR2 from the germline V gene are LNHDA and SQIVND (reference sequence). This CDR3 comprises 14 residues. Unmatched junction bases numbered 2, after V lost 4 bases and J lost 0 bases.

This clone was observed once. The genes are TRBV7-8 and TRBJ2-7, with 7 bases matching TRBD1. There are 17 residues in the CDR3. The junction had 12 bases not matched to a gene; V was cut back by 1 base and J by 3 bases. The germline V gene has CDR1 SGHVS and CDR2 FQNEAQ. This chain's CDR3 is CASSLGESGTVLYEQYF. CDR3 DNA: TGTGCCAGCAGCTTAGGGGAATCCGGGACAGTTCTCTACGAGCAGTACTTC.

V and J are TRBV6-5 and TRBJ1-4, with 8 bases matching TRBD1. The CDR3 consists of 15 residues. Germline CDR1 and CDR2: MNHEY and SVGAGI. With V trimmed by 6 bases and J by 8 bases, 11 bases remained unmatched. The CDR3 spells CASRPDRGPSEKLFF. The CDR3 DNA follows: TGTGCCAGCAGGCCCGACAGGGGACCATCGGAAAAACTGTTTTTT.

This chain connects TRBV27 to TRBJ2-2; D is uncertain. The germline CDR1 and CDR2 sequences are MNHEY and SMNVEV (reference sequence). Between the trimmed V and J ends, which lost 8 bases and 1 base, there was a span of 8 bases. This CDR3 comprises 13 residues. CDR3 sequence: CASHGVNTGELFF. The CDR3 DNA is TGTGCCAGCCACGGAGTGAACACCGGGGAGCTGTTTTTT.

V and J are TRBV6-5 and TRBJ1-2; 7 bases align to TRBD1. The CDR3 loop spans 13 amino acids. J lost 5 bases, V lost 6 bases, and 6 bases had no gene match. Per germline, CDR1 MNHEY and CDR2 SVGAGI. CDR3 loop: CASRSGQAYGYTF. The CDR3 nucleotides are TGTGCCAGCAGATCTGGACAGGCTTATGGCTACACCTTC.

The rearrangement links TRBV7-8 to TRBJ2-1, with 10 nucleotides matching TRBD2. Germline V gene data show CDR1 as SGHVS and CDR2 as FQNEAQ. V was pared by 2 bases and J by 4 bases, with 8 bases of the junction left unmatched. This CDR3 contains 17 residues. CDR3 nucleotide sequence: TGTGCCAGCAGCTTACCGCTAGCGGGAGTGGGATACAATGAGCAGTTCTTC. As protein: CASSLPLAGVGYNEQFF.

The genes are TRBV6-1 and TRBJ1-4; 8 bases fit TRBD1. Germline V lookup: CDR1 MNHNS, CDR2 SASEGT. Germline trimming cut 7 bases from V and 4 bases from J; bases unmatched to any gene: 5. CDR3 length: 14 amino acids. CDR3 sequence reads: CASTYRGGNEKLFF. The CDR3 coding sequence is TGTGCCAGCACCTACAGGGGGGGTAATGAAAAACTGTTTTTT.